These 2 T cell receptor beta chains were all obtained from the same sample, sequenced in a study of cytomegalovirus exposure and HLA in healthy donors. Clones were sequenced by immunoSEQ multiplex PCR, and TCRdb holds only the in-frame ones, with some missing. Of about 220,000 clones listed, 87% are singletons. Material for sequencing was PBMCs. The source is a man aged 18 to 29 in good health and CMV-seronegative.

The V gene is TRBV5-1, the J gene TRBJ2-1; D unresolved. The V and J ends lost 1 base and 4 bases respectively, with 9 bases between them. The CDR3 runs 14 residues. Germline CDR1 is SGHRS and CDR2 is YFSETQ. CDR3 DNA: TGCGCCAGCAGCTTGAATCCCAGTTACAATGAGCAGTTCTTC. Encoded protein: CASSLNPSYNEQFF.

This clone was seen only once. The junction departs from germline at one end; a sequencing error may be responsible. CDR3 amino acids: CASSQSGTSSHEQYF. The DNA of the CDR3 is TGTGCCAGCAGTCAAAGCGGGACTAGCTCCCACGAGCAGTACTTC. V usage is TRBV9 and J usage is TRBJ2-7; TRBD2 agrees at 9 bases. The germline gives CDR1 SGDLS, CDR2 YYNGEE. There are 15 residues in the CDR3.